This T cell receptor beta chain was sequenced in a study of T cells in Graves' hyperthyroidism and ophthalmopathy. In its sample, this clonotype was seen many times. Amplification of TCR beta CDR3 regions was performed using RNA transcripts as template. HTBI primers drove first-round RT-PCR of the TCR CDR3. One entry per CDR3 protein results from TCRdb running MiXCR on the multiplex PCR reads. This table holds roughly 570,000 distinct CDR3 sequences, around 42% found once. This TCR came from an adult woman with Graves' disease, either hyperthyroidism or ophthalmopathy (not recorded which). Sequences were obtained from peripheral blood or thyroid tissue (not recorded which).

CDR3 sequence reads: CASSLVASGLETQYF. The CDR3 bases are TGTGCCAGCAGCTTAGTGGCTAGCGGGCTAGAGACCCAGTACTTC. The chain links TRBV11-2 to TRBJ2-5; the match to TRBD2 covers 8 bases. The CDR3 runs to 15 residues. Germline V lookup: CDR1 SGHAT, CDR2 FQNNGV. J lost 4 bases, V lost 1 base, and 5 bases had no gene match.